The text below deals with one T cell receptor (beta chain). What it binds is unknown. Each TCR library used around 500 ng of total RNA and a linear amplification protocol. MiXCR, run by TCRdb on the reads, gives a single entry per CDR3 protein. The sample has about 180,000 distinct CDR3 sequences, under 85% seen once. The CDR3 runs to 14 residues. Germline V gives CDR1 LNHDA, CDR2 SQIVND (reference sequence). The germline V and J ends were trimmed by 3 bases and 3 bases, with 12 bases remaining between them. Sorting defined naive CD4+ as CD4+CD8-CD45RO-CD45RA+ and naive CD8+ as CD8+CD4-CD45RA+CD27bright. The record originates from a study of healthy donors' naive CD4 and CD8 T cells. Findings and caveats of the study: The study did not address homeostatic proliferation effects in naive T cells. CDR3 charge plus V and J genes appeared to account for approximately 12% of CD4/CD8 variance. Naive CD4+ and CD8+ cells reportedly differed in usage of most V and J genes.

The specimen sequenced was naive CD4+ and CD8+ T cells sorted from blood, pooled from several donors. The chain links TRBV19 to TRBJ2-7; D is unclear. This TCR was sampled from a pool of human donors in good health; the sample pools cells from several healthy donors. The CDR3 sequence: CASSMRPGDYEQYF. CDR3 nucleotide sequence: TGTGCCAGTAGTATGCGGCCTGGGGACTACGAGCAGTACTTC.